This entry lists 14 T cell receptor beta chains sequenced from one sample in a study of CD8 T cells in Susac syndrome. RNA amounts of 0.5 to 1 ug underwent reverse transcription with random hexamers. MiXCR was run by TCRdb on the immunoSEQ multiplex PCR reads, yielding one entry per CDR3 protein. The sample yields about 180,000 distinct CDR3 sequences, approximately 94% seen once. The sequenced material came from CD4+ T cells from PBMCs. The receptors originated from a human donor with Susac syndrome.

This chain uses TRBV29-1 with TRBJ2-1; D ambiguous. Trimming left V 3 bases short and J 3 bases short, with 3 bases between. The CDR3 length is 11 residues. Germline V gene data show CDR1 as SQVTM and CDR2 as ANQGSEA. Written as DNA, the CDR3 is TGCAGCGTTGACAGCTACAATGAGCAGTTCTTC. Residues: CSVDSYNEQFF.

The chain links TRBV6-6 to TRBJ2-3, with unresolved D. The V gene lost 2 bases and the J gene lost 2 bases, with 8 bases spanning the gap. Germline-derived CDR1 and CDR2 are MNHNY and SVGAGI (reference sequence). This CDR3 has 14 amino acids. DNA of the CDR3: TGTGCCAGCAGTTACGGGCTAAACACAGATACGCAGTATTTT. This sequence encodes CASSYGLNTDTQYF.

This chain links TRBV18 with TRBJ2-3; D is ambiguous. Per germline, CDR1 KGHSH and CDR2 LQKENI. The V end was cut by 3 bases, the J end by 2 bases, with 9 bases between. The CDR3 spans 14 residues. CDR3 coding DNA: TGTGCCAGCTCACCTACTGAGAACACAGATACGCAGTATTTT. Residues: CASSPTENTDTQYF.

The gene calls are TRBV7-9 and TRBJ2-1; D not resolved. The length of the CDR3 is 15 residues. With 5 bases removed from V and 0 bases from J, the gap between germline ends came to 11 bases. Germline V gene sequence: CDR1 SEHNR, CDR2 FQNEAQ (reference sequence). The CDR3 spells CASSRDLSSYNEQFF. The DNA of the CDR3 is TGTGCCAGCAGCCGCGACTTAAGCTCCTACAATGAGCAGTTCTTC.

The genes are TRBV6-2 or TRBV6-3 and TRBJ1-2; D gene unclear. Germline V gene data show CDR1 as MNHEY and CDR2 as SVGEGT. V lost 2 bases and J 3 bases, leaving 7 bases between the germline ends. This CDR3 spans 13 amino acids. CDR3 coding DNA: TGTGCCAGCAGTTACGACACGTACTATGGCTACACCTTC. Amino acid sequence: CASSYDTYYGYTF.

V usage is TRBV14 and J usage is TRBJ2-3; D gene ambiguous. With 0 bases removed from V and 2 bases from J, the gap between germline ends came to 9 bases. The germline V gene encodes CDR1 SGHDN and CDR2 FVKESK. CDR3 size: 15 residues. The CDR3 region is CASSQDVRYTDTQYF. CDR3 coding DNA: TGTGCCAGCAGCCAAGATGTCAGGTACACAGATACGCAGTATTTT.

The V call is TRBV12-3 or TRBV12-4, the J call TRBJ1-1, with a possible D match to TRBD1 (6 bases). Trimming removed 5 bases from V and 1 base from J, with 14 bases in between. This CDR3 contains 15 residues. CDR3 nucleotides: TGTGCCAGCAGTCCCATCGACAGGCGGAACACTGAAGCTTTCTTT. Protein: CASSPIDRRNTEAFF.

The CDR3 region is CSARGSTQEETQYF. The CDR3 coding sequence is TGCAGTGCTAGGGGATCGACCCAAGAAGAGACCCAGTACTTC. The chain employs TRBV20-1 and TRBJ2-5; D gene unclear. V was shortened by 3 bases and J by 3 bases, with 14 bases between the two germline ends. This CDR3 spans 14 amino acids. CDR1 and CDR2 from the germline V gene are DFQATT and SNEGSKA (reference sequence).

V is TRBV6-2 or TRBV6-3 and J is TRBJ1-5; 7 bases are shared with TRBD1. CDR3 size: 15 residues. The germline CDR1 and CDR2 sequences are MNHEY and SVGEGT. V was clipped by 2 bases and J by 1 base; unmatched bases: 2. This CDR3 is CASSYEDRSNQPQHF. CDR3 DNA: TGTGCCAGCAGTTACGAGGACAGGAGCAATCAGCCCCAGCATTTT.

The chain is built from TRBV9 and TRBJ2-7; TRBD1 might be the D (6 bases). V gave up 3 bases and J gave up 7 bases, with 14 bases separating them. The germline V gene has CDR1 SGDLS and CDR2 YYNGEE. CDR3 length equals 13 residues. The CDR3 region is CASSATGPQEQYF. CDR3 sequence (DNA): TGTGCCAGCAGCGCCACAGGGCCCCAAGAGCAGTACTTC.

The V call is TRBV30, the J call TRBJ2-7, with 8 positions matching TRBD2. The J segment lost 5 bases and the V segment lost 3 bases, leaving 6 bases of the junction unmatched. This CDR3 contains 13 residues. Germline-derived CDR1 and CDR2 are GTSNPN and SVGIG (reference sequence). DNA for the CDR3: TGTGCCTGGAGCATACTAGCGGTCCACGAGCAGTACTTC. This codes for CAWSILAVHEQYF.

The CDR3 region has the DNA TGTGCCAGCAGTTACTCGACCGGCCCGCTTGCCTATAATTCACCCCTCCACTTT. It specifies CASSYSTGPLAYNSPLHF. V is TRBV6-5 and J is TRBJ1-6; no clear D gene. Trimming took 0 bases from V and 2 from J, leaving 14 bases between them. Germline-derived CDR1 and CDR2 are MNHEY and SVGAGI. The CDR3 runs to 18 residues.

This chain connects TRBV7-9 to TRBJ1-1; TRBD1 agrees at 11 bases. V lost 4 bases, J lost 5 bases, and 3 bases stayed unmatched. Germline V lookup: CDR1 SEHNR, CDR2 FQNEAQ (reference sequence). The CDR3 runs 14 residues. The CDR3 nucleotides read TGTGCCAGCAGCTCGGGACAGGGGGAAACTGAAGCTTTCTTT. Amino acids: CASSSGQGETEAFF.

This sequence joins TRBV28 and TRBJ1-2; TRBD1 matches 7 bases. Germline V gene sequence: CDR1 MDHEN, CDR2 SYDVKM. Trimming cost V 5 bases and J 4 bases; bases outside gene matches: 7. The CDR3 contains 14 residues. The CDR3 spells CASSPSRDSYGYTF. The CDR3 nucleotides are TGTGCCAGCAGTCCGAGCCGGGACAGCTATGGCTACACCTTC.